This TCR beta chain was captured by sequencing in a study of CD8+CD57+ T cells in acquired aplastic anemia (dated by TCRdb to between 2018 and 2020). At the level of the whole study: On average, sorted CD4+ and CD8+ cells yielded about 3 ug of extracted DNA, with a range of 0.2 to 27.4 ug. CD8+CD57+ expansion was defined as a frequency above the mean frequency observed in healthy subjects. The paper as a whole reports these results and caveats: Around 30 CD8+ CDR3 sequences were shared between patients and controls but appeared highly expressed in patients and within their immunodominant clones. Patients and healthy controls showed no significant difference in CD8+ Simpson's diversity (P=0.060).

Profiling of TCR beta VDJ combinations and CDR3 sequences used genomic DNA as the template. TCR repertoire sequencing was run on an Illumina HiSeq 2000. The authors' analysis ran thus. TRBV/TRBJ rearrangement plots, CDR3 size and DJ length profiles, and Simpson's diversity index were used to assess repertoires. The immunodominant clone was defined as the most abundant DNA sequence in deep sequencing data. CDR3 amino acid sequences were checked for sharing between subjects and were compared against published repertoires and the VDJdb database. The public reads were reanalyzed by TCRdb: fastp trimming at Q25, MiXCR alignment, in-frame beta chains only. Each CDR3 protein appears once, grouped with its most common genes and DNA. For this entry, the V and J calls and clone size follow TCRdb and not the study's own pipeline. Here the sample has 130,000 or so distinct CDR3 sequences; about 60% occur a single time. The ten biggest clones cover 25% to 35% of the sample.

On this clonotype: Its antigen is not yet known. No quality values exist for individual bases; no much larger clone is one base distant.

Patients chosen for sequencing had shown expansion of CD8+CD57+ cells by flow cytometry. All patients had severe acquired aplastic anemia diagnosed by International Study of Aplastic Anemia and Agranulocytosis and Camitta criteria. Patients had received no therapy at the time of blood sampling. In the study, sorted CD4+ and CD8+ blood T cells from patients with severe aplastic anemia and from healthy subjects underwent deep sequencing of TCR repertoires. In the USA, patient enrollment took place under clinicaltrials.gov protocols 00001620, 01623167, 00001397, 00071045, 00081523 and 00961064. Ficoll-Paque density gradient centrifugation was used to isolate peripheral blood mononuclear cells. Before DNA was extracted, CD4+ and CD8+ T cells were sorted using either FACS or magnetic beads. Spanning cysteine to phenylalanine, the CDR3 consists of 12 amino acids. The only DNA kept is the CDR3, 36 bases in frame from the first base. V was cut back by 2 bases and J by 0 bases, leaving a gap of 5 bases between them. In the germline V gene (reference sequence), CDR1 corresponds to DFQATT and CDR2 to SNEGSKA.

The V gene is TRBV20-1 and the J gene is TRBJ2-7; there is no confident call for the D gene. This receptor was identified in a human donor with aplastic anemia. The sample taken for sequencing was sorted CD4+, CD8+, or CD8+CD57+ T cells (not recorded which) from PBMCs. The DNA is TGCAGTGCTAGATGGCTCTCCTACGAGCAGTACTTC. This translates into CSARWLSYEQYF.